This TCR beta chain was recorded in a study of control samples from healthy donors and cancer patients. The CDR3 length is 18 residues. CDR1 is LGHDT and CDR2 is YNNKEL in the germline V gene (reference sequence). Unmatched junction bases numbered 10, after V lost 1 base and J lost 3 bases. This table comes from immunoSEQ multiplex PCR, and its TCRdb copy is limited to in-frame clones, with some not included. This sample has roughly 130,000 clones; about 93% occur once, and the top ten carry roughly 2.5%. The origin of this receptor is a man between 18 and 35 years old in good health. Sample: blood. The V gene is TRBV3-1 (or the pseudogene TRBV3-2), the J gene TRBJ2-3; 10 positions match TRBD2. CDR3 amino acids: CASSQGRRLAGVTDTQYF. CDR3 bases: TGTGCCAGCAGCCAAGGTCGTCGGCTAGCGGGGGTTACAGATACGCAGTATTTT.